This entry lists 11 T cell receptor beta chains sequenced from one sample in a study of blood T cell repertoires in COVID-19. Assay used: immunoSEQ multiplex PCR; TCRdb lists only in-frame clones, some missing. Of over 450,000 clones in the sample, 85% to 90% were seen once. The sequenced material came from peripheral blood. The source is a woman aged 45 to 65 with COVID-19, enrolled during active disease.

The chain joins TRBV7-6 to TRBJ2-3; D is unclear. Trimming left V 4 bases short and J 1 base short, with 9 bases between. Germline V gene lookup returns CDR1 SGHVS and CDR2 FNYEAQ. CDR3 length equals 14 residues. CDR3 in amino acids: CASSSSPGTDTQYF. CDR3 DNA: TGTGCCAGCAGCTCTTCCCCTGGCACAGATACGCAGTATTTT.

CDR3 in amino acids: CAISQGGPEAFF. DNA of the CDR3: TGTGCCATCAGCCAGGGGGGCCCTGAAGCTTTCTTT. The rearrangement uses TRBV10-3 and TRBJ1-1, with 7 bases identical to TRBD1. There are 12 residues in the CDR3. After removal of 6 bases from V and 6 bases from J, the junction contained 4 bases not matched to a gene. The germline gives CDR1 ENHRY, CDR2 SYGVKD.

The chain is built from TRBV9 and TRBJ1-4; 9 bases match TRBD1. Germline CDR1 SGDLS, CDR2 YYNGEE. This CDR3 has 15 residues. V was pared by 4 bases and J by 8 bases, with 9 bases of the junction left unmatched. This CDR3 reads CASSPRTGVGEKLFF. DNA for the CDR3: TGTGCCAGCAGCCCCCGGACAGGGGTGGGCGAAAAACTGTTTTTT.

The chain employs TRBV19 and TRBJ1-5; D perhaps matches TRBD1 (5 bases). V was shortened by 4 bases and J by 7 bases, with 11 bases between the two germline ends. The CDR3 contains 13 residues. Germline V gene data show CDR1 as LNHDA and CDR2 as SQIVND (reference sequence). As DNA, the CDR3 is TGTGCCAGTAGTACCATACAGGTGCAGCCCCAGCATTTT. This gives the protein CASSTIQVQPQHF.

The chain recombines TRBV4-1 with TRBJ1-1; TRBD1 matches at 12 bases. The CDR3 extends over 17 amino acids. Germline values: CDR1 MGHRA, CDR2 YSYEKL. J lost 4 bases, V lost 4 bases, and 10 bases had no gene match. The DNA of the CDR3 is TGCGCCAGCAGCCCCCAGGGACAGGGGGCCGGGGGCACTGAAGCTTTCTTT. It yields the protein CASSPQGQGAGGTEAFF.

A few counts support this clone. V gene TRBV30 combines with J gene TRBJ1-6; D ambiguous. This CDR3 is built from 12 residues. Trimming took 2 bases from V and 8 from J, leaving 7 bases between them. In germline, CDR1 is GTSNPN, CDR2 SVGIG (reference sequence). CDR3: CAWSSSHSPLHF. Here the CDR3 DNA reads TGTGCCTGGAGTTCGAGCCATTCACCCCTCCACTTT.

The CDR3 sequence is CASTSASLNTGELFF. The CDR3 DNA sequence: TGTGCCAGCACCTCCGCGAGCCTGAACACCGGGGAGCTGTTTTTT. The chain joins TRBV6-5 to TRBJ2-2; D ambiguous. Germline loops: CDR1 MNHEY, CDR2 SVGAGI. Trimming cost V 7 bases and J 1 base, with 13 bases left between them. The CDR3 consists of 15 residues.

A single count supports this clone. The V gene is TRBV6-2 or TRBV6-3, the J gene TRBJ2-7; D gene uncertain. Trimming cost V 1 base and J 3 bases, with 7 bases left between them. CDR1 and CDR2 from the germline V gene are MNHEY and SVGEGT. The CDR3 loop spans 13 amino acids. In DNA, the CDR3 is TGTGCCAGCAGTTACTGGCACCACTACGAGCAGTACTTC. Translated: CASSYWHHYEQYF.

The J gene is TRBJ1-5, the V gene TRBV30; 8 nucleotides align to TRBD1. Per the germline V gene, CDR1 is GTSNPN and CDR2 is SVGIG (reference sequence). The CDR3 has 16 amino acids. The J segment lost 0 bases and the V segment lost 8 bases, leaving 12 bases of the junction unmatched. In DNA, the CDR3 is TGTGCCGCGGAACGGCAGGGGGCTCGTAGCAATCAGCCCCAGCATTTT. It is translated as CAAERQGARSNQPQHF.

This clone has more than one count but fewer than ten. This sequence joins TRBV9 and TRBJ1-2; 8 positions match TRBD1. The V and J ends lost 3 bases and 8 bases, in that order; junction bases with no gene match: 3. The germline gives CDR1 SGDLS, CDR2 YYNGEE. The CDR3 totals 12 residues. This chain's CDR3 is CASSETGEGYTF. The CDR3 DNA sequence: TGTGCCAGCAGCGAGACAGGGGAAGGCTACACCTTC.

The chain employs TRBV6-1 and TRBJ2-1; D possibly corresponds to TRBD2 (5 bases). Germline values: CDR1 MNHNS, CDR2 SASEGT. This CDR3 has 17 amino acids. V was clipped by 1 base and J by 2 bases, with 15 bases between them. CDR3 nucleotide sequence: TGTGCCAGCAGTGAAGAAATCGGGGTGCAACCCTACAATGAGCAGTTCTTC. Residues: CASSEEIGVQPYNEQFF.